This paragraph reports one TCR beta chain. The data are from a study of T cells in Graves' hyperthyroidism and ophthalmopathy. V gave up 3 bases and J gave up 6 bases; unmatched junction bases: 6. CDR3 length: 14 residues. CDR1 and CDR2 (germline): MDHEN, SYDVKM. The investigators amplified TCR beta CDR3 regions from RNA transcripts. TCR CDR3 underwent first-round RT-PCR with the HTBI primer set. MiXCR, applied by TCRdb to the multiplex PCR reads, yields one record per CDR3 protein. The sample includes more than 250,000 distinct CDR3 sequences, roughly 15% of them seen just once. Those patients with uncontrolled infection, other autoimmune disease, pregnancy or lactation were excluded. 8.5 to 10 ml of fresh peripheral blood supplied the PBMCs.

The sample taken for sequencing was blood. This clonotype was sampled from a woman aged 45-65 years with Graves' hyperthyroidism that later progressed to Graves' ophthalmopathy. The rearrangement links TRBV28 to TRBJ2-5; TRBD1 matches at 8 bases. The DNA of the CDR3 is TGTGCCAGCAGTTTCGCCCGGACAGGGAAGACCCAGTACTTC. Translation: CASSFARTGKTQYF.